These T cell receptor beta chains were read from a single sample in a study of blood T cells in healthy people across ages. One entry per CDR3 protein results from TCRdb running MiXCR on the 5' RACE reads. The sample holds around 1,600,000 distinct CDR3 sequences, approximately 43% seen once. The sample taken for sequencing was blood. The receptors here all came from a young woman in good health. CDR3s include the opening cysteine and the closing phenylalanine or tryptophan. The D gene is left open where the match is weak. Expanded clones get a size class; other rows say once, few or many, or leave the size out.

.,TRBV27,TRBJ2-7,.,14,CASSLRAPSYKQYF,TGTGCCAGCAGTTTACGGGCCCCCTCCTACAAGCAGTACTTC
TRBD2,TRBV5-1,TRBJ2-3,.,15,CASSKLAGGQDTQYF,TGCGCCAGCAGCAAACTAGCGGGAGGGCAGGATACGCAGTATTTT
.,TRBV6-2/TRBV6-3,TRBJ2-3,.,14,CASSYRDSSDTQYF,TGTGCCAGCAGTTACAGGGACTCTTCAGATACGCAGTATTTT
TRBD2,TRBV15,TRBJ2-7,few,16,CATSRAFIGGVYEQYF,TGTGCCACCAGCAGAGCCTTTATCGGGGGGGTCTACGAGCAGTACTTC
TRBD2,TRBV11-2,TRBJ2-1,.,18,CASSAWGRGTLSYNEQFF,TGTGCCAGCTCCGCTTGGGGGAGGGGAACCCTATCCTACAATGAGCAGTTCTTC
TRBD2,TRBV20-1,TRBJ2-5,once,14,CSVRTSGSLETQYF,TGCAGTGTTCGGACTAGCGGGAGCCTGGAGACCCAGTACTTC
.,TRBV20-1,TRBJ1-2,few,11,CSALMNYGYTF,TGCAGTGCGTTGATGAACTATGGCTACACCTTC
.,TRBV7-8,TRBJ2-7,few,13,CASSIGSSYEQYF,TGTGCCAGCAGCATCGGTTCCTCCTACGAGCAGTACTTC
TRBD2,TRBV16,TRBJ2-1,.,18,CASSQGLAGGAVGNEQFF,TGTGCCAGCAGCCAAGGACTAGCGGGAGGGGCCGTGGGGAATGAGCAGTTCTTC
.,TRBV20-1,TRBJ1-1,.,14,CSAREIGRATEAFF,TGCAGTGCTAGAGAGATAGGCAGGGCCACTGAAGCTTTCTTT
.,TRBV28,TRBJ2-3,few,17,CASTSRPWRPRTDTQYF,TGTGCCAGCACCTCCCGGCCCTGGCGGCCCCGCACAGATACGCAGTATTTT
TRBD1,TRBV7-3,TRBJ1-5,.,16,CASSPQDRVGNQPQHF,TGTGCCAGCAGCCCCCAGGACAGGGTAGGCAATCAGCCCCAGCATTTT
.,TRBV12-3/TRBV12-4,TRBJ1-1,.,15,CASSTRGGFNTEAFF,TGTGCCAGCAGCACAAGAGGGGGTTTTAACACTGAAGCTTTCTTT
.,TRBV4-3,TRBJ1-5,once,14,CASSQSRRNQPQHF,TGCGCCAGCAGCCAATCCAGAAGGAATCAGCCCCAGCATTTT
TRBD1,TRBV5-6,TRBJ2-5,few,15,CASSAGQGALYGQYF,TGTGCCAGCAGCGCAGGACAGGGGGCTTTATACGGGCAGTACTTC
.,TRBV18,TRBJ1-1,.,13,CASSPQYNTEAFF,TGTGCCAGCTCACCACAATATAACACTGAAGCTTTCTTT
TRBD1,TRBV12-3/TRBV12-4,TRBJ1-2,.,15,CAGSLRSGQYCGYTF,TGTGCCGGCAGTTTGCGATCGGGACAGTACTGTGGCTACACCTTC
.,TRBV6-4,TRBJ2-5,.,15,CASSENAGSQETQYF,TGTGCCAGCAGTGAAAATGCGGGTTCCCAAGAGACCCAGTACTTC
.,TRBV4-3,TRBJ1-4,.,16,CASSQDGEQESEKLFF,TGCGCCAGCAGCCAAGATGGGGAGCAGGAAAGTGAAAAACTGTTTTTT
.,TRBV3-1,TRBJ2-2,.,16,CASSRKPDPATGELFF,TGTGCCAGCAGCCGGAAACCGGACCCAGCAACCGGGGAGCTGTTTTTT
.,TRBV7-9,TRBJ1-1,few,12,CASSLEWGEAFF,TGTGCCAGCAGCTTAGAGTGGGGTGAAGCTTTCTTT
.,TRBV4-1,TRBJ2-1,.,17,CASSHDRAGNSYNEQFF,TGCGCCAGCAGCCATGATAGGGCAGGGAACTCCTACAATGAGCAGTTCTTC
TRBD1,TRBV5-1,TRBJ1-1,.,14,CASRPQGDRSEAFF,TGCGCCAGCAGACCTCAGGGGGATAGGTCTGAAGCTTTCTTT
TRBD2,TRBV6-2/TRBV6-3,TRBJ2-1,few,15,CASSYSQGLGPSQFF,TGTGCCAGCAGTTACTCTCAGGGACTAGGACCATCGCAGTTCTTC
.,TRBV6-2/TRBV6-3,TRBJ2-2,.,17,CASSYSTGAAVTGELFF,TGTGCCAGCAGTTACTCGACCGGGGCGGCTGTGACCGGGGAGCTGTTTTTT
.,TRBV4-3,TRBJ2-2,.,16,CASSQEGTVNTGELFF,TGCGCCAGCAGCCAAGAAGGGACGGTGAACACCGGGGAGCTGTTTTTT
TRBD2,TRBV7-9,TRBJ2-3,.,16,CASRATSGRAPDTQYF,TGTGCCAGCAGGGCCACTAGCGGGAGGGCCCCAGATACGCAGTATTTT
.,TRBV7-9,TRBJ2-7,.,16,CASSLGRGRGSYEQYF,TGTGCCAGCAGCTTAGGAAGAGGTAGGGGGAGCTACGAGCAGTACTTC
TRBD1,TRBV6-1,TRBJ1-5,.,14,CASRRQGAYQPQHF,TGTGCCAGCAGAAGACAGGGGGCGTATCAGCCCCAGCATTTT
.,TRBV12-3/TRBV12-4,TRBJ1-1,few,15,CASSSSAALNTEAFF,TGTGCCAGCAGTTCCTCGGCAGCTTTGAACACTGAAGCTTTCTTT
TRBD1,TRBV29-1,TRBJ1-4,.,14,CSVANRGRPEKLFF,TGCAGCGTTGCCAACAGGGGGCGCCCAGAAAAACTGTTTTTT
.,TRBV10-3,TRBJ2-2,.,15,CAIRETSIYTGELFF,TGTGCCATCCGAGAGACTAGTATCTACACCGGGGAGCTGTTTTTT
.,TRBV25-1,TRBJ2-1,.,12,CASGDPQNEQFF,TGTGCCAGCGGTGACCCTCAAAATGAGCAGTTCTTC
TRBD1,TRBV19,TRBJ1-1,.,12,CASRQGDTEAFF,TGTGCCAGCAGACAGGGAGACACTGAAGCTTTCTTT
.,TRBV20-1,TRBJ2-5,.,13,CSARSGPGETQYF,TGCAGTGCTAGATCCGGGCCAGGGGAGACCCAGTACTTC
TRBD1,TRBV12-3/TRBV12-4,TRBJ1-5,.,17,CASSPTTTGNSNQPQHF,TGTGCCAGCAGTCCAACCACGACAGGGAATAGCAATCAGCCCCAGCATTTT
.,TRBV14,TRBJ2-1,few,14,CASSQDLSWGEQFF,TGTGCCAGCAGCCAAGATCTTAGTTGGGGTGAGCAGTTCTTC
TRBD1,TRBV5-1,TRBJ2-1,.,15,CASSFLTGGNDEQFF,TGCGCCAGCAGCTTTCTTACAGGGGGCAACGATGAGCAGTTCTTC
TRBD1,TRBV10-3,TRBJ2-1,once,14,CATSGTGNYNEQFF,TGTGCCACGTCCGGGACAGGGAACTACAATGAGCAGTTCTTC
.,TRBV5-1,TRBJ1-2,.,14,CASSLGPGVYGYTF,TGCGCCAGCAGCTTGGGCCCAGGGGTCTATGGCTACACCTTC
.,TRBV12-3/TRBV12-4,TRBJ2-3,many,12,CASSFSADTQYF,TGTGCCAGCAGTTTTTCCGCAGATACGCAGTATTTT
.,TRBV4-2,TRBJ2-1,.,17,CASSQDQQLVSYNEQFF,TGTGCCAGCAGCCAAGATCAGCAGCTAGTCTCCTACAATGAGCAGTTCTTC